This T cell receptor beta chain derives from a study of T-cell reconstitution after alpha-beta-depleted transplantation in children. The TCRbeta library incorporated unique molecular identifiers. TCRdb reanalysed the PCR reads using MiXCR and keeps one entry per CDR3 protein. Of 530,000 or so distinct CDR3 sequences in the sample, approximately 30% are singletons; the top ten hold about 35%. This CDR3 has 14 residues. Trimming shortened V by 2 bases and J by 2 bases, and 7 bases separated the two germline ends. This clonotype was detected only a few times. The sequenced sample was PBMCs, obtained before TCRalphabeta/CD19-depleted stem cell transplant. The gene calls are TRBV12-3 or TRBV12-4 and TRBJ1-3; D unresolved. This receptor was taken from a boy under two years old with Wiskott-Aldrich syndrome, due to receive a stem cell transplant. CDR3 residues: CASSLRGAGNTIYF. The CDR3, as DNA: TGTGCCAGCAGTTTACGTGGGGCTGGAAACACCATATATTTT.